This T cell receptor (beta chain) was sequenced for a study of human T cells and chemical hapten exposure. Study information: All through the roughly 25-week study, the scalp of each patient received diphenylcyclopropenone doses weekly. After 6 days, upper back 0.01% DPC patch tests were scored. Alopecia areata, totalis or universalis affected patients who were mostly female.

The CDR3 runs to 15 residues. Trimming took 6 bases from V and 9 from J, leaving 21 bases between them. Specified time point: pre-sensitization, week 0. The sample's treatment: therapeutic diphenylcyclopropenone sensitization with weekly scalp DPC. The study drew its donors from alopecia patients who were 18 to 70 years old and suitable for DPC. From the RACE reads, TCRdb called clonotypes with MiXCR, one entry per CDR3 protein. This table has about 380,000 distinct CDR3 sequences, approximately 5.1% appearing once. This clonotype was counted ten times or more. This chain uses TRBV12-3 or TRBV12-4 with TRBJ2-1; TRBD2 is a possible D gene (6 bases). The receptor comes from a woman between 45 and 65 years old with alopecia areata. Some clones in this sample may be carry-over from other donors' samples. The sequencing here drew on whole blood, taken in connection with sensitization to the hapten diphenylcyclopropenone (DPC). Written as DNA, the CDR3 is TGTGCCAGCAGCCCGGCTGGGGGGATGGGGGGTGAGCAGTTCTTC. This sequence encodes CASSPAGGMGGEQFF.